This TCR beta chain was found in a study of blood T cell repertoires in COVID-19. All enrollees were roughly 18 to 89 years old and from around 25 US areas. Only in-frame clones appear in the TCRdb table, and some are missing; sequencing was by immunoSEQ multiplex PCR. The sample holds about 360,000 clones, roughly 90% seen once. Trimming stripped 4 bases from V and 8 bases from J, with 18 bases between. CDR3 length: 15 amino acids. CDR1 is SGDLS and CDR2 is YYNGEE in the germline V gene. Sequenced sample: PBMCs or T cells enriched from blood (not recorded which). The TCR comes from a woman aged 40 to 50 with acute COVID-19. The chain employs TRBV9 and TRBJ1-4; a weak D match, TRBD1 (5 bases). CDR3 amino acids: CASSSTGGVDEKLFF. In DNA, the CDR3 is TGTGCCAGCAGCTCCACGGGGGGGGTTGACGAAAAACTGTTTTTT.